One and the same sample provided the 32 T cell receptor beta chains below, sequenced in a study of shared clonotypes between healthy human individuals. Measured with immunoSEQ multiplex PCR; TCRdb has only the in-frame clones, and not every one. The sample holds 2 million to 2.5 million clones, 90% to 96% seen once. Specimen: naive CD4+ T cells sorted from blood. Subset specified: CD45RA+ positively selected. These TCRs come from a man between 18 and 29 years old in good health.

To note about this clone: At one boundary the junction diverges from the germline segment, which might be a read error. V usage is TRBV6-1 and J usage is TRBJ1-2, with D uncertain. Germline CDR1 and CDR2: MNHNS and SASEGT. The CDR3 runs to 13 residues. The CDR3 reads CASSEVTGYGYTF. DNA for the CDR3: TGTGCCAGCAGCGAAGTGACCGGCTATGGCTACACCTTC.

This clone was seen a handful of times. V usage is TRBV5-6 and J usage is TRBJ2-7, with 8 bases fitting TRBD1. This CDR3 is 15 amino acids long. The junction had 7 bases not matched to a gene; V was cut back by 2 bases and J by 3 bases. From germline, CDR1 is SGHDT and CDR2 YYEEEE. The CDR3 loop is CASSFWDRPFYEQYF. For the CDR3, the DNA is TGTGCCAGCAGCTTCTGGGACAGGCCCTTCTACGAGCAGTACTTC.

This clone has a single count. The V call is TRBV9, the J call TRBJ2-5; the match to TRBD2 covers 8 bases. The CDR3 spans 17 residues. The V gene's germline CDR1 is SGDLS and CDR2 YYNGEE. V was pared by 1 base and J by 1 base, with 9 bases of the junction left unmatched. The CDR3 nucleotides read TGTGCCAGCAGCGTACTGGGTAGCGGGGAACCCCAAGAGACCCAGTACTTC. It specifies CASSVLGSGEPQETQYF.

V and J are TRBV5-6 and TRBJ1-2; D call uncertain. The germline V gene encodes CDR1 SGHDT and CDR2 YYEEEE. CDR3 size: 13 residues. With 1 base removed from V and 4 bases from J, the gap between germline ends came to 8 bases. CDR3 DNA: TGTGCCAGCAGCTTGAGGCAATTCTATGGCTACACCTTC. This translates into CASSLRQFYGYTF.

Of note for this clone: Other DNA sequences in the sample encode the same CDR3. V is TRBV18 and J is TRBJ1-1; D call uncertain. Per germline, CDR1 KGHSH and CDR2 LQKENI. V lost 3 bases and J lost 0, with 8 bases in between. CDR3 length: 14 residues. The CDR3 is CASSPERLNTEAFF. The DNA for the CDR3 is TGTGCCAGCTCACCGGAAAGGTTGAACACTGAAGCTTTCTTT. Full variable domain (outside the CDR3, taken from reference TRBV18 and TRBJ1-1): NAGVMQNPRHLVRRRGQEARLRCSPMKGHSHVYWYRQLPEEGLKFMVYLQKENIIDESGMPKERFSAEFPKEGPSILRIQQVVRGDSAAYFCASSPERLNTEAFFGQGTRLTVV.

The V gene is TRBV9, the J gene TRBJ1-2; D is ambiguous. This CDR3 is built from 14 residues. Germline CDR1 reads SGDLS; CDR2 reads YYNGEE. Trimming shortened V by 0 bases and J by 5 bases, and 11 bases separated the two germline ends. CDR3 amino acids: CASSVVGTDYGYTF. Here the CDR3 DNA reads TGTGCCAGCAGCGTAGTCGGAACGGATTATGGCTACACCTTC.

Comments on this clone: The identical CDR3 is also encoded by other nucleotide sequences in the sample. V and J are TRBV7-2 and TRBJ2-2; the D is unclear. Trimming removed 1 base at V and 0 bases at J, with 6 bases between. The CDR3 sequence is 15 residues long. Germline lookup yields CDR1 SGHTA and CDR2 FQGNSA. CDR3 bases: TGTGCCAGCAGCTTAGTCGGGCCGAACACCGGGGAGCTGTTTTTT. This encodes CASSLVGPNTGELFF.

This clone has only one observation. The chain carries TRBV11-3 and TRBJ2-3; possibly TRBD1 for D (5 bases). V lost 1 base, J lost 2 bases, and 7 bases lay in between. The CDR3 extends over 14 amino acids. Germline V gene lookup returns CDR1 SGHNT and CDR2 YENEEA. DNA for the CDR3: TGTGCCAGCAGCTTAGGACAGACCACAGATACGCAGTATTTT. Translating it yields CASSLGQTTDTQYF.

This sequence joins TRBV7-2 and TRBJ2-7; perhaps TRBD1 as D (5 bases). The CDR3 is made up of 13 amino acids. V was pared by 5 bases and J by 5 bases, with 13 bases between. In germline, CDR1 is SGHTA, CDR2 FQGNSA. This CDR3 is CASSRDWGNEQYF. The CDR3 region has the DNA TGTGCCAGCAGCCGTGACTGGGGCAACGAGCAGTACTTC.

In nucleotides, the CDR3 is TGTGCCAGCAGCCCCCGTATAACAGGGGCCTTGGGTAATGAAAAACTGTTTTTT. This encodes CASSPRITGALGNEKLFF. V and J are TRBV7-9 and TRBJ1-4, with 7 bases matching TRBD1. From germline, CDR1 is SEHNR and CDR2 FQNEAQ (reference sequence). J was trimmed by 4 bases and V by 5 bases; bases with no gene match: 16. The CDR3 consists of 18 residues.

V gene TRBV28 combines with J gene TRBJ2-7; 9 bases fit TRBD1. Germline CDR1 and CDR2: MDHEN and SYDVKM. The length of the CDR3 is 17 residues. V lost 8 bases and J lost 0; bases outside the gene matches: 14. DNA for the CDR3: TGTGCCAGCCGCGACCACTTGGACAGGGGCCTCTCCTACGAGCAGTACTTC. Protein sequence: CASRDHLDRGLSYEQYF.

This clone was observed once. This rearrangement joins TRBV27 to TRBJ1-2, with a weak D call TRBD1 (6 bases). This CDR3 comprises 16 residues. V lost 4 bases and J 10 bases, leaving 25 bases between the germline ends. Germline CDR1 and CDR2: MNHEY and SMNVEV (reference sequence). CDR3 DNA sequence: TGTGCCAGCAGTTCTCCTCGGGGGCCGCAGATCAAAGACTACACCTTC. The encoded protein is CASSSPRGPQIKDYTF.

Points on this clone: Other DNA sequences from this sample encode an identical CDR3 as well. V usage is TRBV18 and J usage is TRBJ1-1; no definite D call. CDR1 and CDR2 from the germline V gene are KGHSH and LQKENI. V gave up 3 bases and J gave up 0 bases, with 8 bases separating them. The CDR3 consists of 14 residues. The CDR3 nucleotides read TGTGCCAGCTCACCCGGACCGATGAACACTGAAGCTTTCTTT. Its protein product is CASSPGPMNTEAFF.

The table lists this clone with a few counts. The V and J genes are TRBV28 and TRBJ1-2; D gene ambiguous. CDR1 and CDR2 (germline): MDHEN, SYDVKM. The CDR3 spans 12 residues. V lost 5 bases and J 5 bases, leaving 9 bases between the germline ends. For the CDR3, the DNA is TGTGCCAGCAGTCCAGAGGTATATGGCTACACCTTC. The encoded protein is CASSPEVYGYTF.

The chain carries TRBV11-2 and TRBJ2-1; D uncertain. Germline V lookup: CDR1 SGHAT, CDR2 FQNNGV. The V and J ends lost 0 bases and 9 bases respectively, with 6 bases between them. The length of the CDR3 is 12 residues. CDR3 protein: CASSLEVGEQFF. In nucleotides, the CDR3 is TGTGCCAGCAGCTTAGAAGTTGGTGAGCAGTTCTTC.

This chain uses TRBV18 with TRBJ1-2; weak D call: TRBD1 (5 bases). Trimming shortened V by 3 bases and J by 7 bases, and 12 bases separated the two germline ends. Germline lookup yields CDR1 KGHSH and CDR2 LQKENI. This CDR3 is built from 13 residues. Written as DNA, the CDR3 is TGTGCCAGCTCACCGCGGCAGGGAGCTGGCTACACCTTC. It encodes CASSPRQGAGYTF.

This rearrangement joins TRBV19 to TRBJ1-5; D unclear. Trimming cost V 0 bases and J 1 base, with 10 bases left between them. CDR3 length equals 16 residues. The germline V gene has CDR1 LNHDA and CDR2 SQIVND (reference sequence). CDR3 amino acids: CASSIEGGLSNQPQHF. The DNA for the CDR3 is TGTGCCAGTAGTATAGAGGGTGGACTGAGCAATCAGCCCCAGCATTTT.

This clone was seen a single time. The chain has TRBV11-2 and TRBJ2-7, with D possibly TRBD1 on 6 matching bases. This CDR3 has 14 amino acids. The germline CDR1 and CDR2 sequences are SGHAT and FQNNGV. Trimming took 5 bases from V and 5 from J, leaving 16 bases between them. The CDR3 DNA reads TGTGCCAGCAGCGATGAACAGGGACCCAACGAGCAGTACTTC. Translation: CASSDEQGPNEQYF.

The chain employs TRBV5-4 and TRBJ2-5, with 9 bases lining up with TRBD2. Germline V gene lookup returns CDR1 SGHNT and CDR2 YYREEE (reference sequence). With 0 bases clipped from V and 7 bases from J, the junction kept 10 bases outside the gene matches. CDR3 length equals 16 residues. The CDR3 reads CASSLGGRALYGTQYF. In nucleotides, the CDR3 is TGTGCCAGCAGCTTGGGCGGGAGGGCCCTTTATGGGACCCAGTACTTC.

The chain combines TRBV25-1 with TRBJ1-3, with a possible D match to TRBD1 (6 bases). With 7 bases removed from V and 1 base from J, the gap between germline ends came to 14 bases. The CDR3 has 15 amino acids. Germline loops: CDR1 MGHDK, CDR2 SYGVNS. The CDR3 region is CASIEGGRSGNTIYF. The DNA of the CDR3 is TGTGCCAGCATAGAGGGGGGAAGATCTGGAAACACCATATATTTT.

The V and J genes are TRBV4-3 and TRBJ2-5; 9 bases match TRBD2. Germline CDR1 and CDR2: LGHNA and YSLEER. This CDR3 spans 17 amino acids. The V segment lost 1 base and the J segment 5 bases; nucleotides outside the gene matches: 11. DNA of the CDR3: TGCGCCAGCAGCCAAGCCTACTCTAGCGGGGCGGGGGAGACCCAGTACTTC. Encoded protein: CASSQAYSSGAGETQYF.

The chain recombines TRBV6-5 with TRBJ1-4, with no clear D. Trimming removed 5 bases at V and 11 bases at J, with 18 bases between. Germline loops: CDR1 MNHEY, CDR2 SVGAGI. The CDR3 contains 14 residues. Written as DNA, the CDR3 is TGTGCCAGCAGTACGGCTCGAGAAGGCTACAAACTGTTTTTT. Protein sequence: CASSTAREGYKLFF.

To note about this clone: Other DNA sequences of this sample code for an identical CDR3. This rearrangement joins TRBV6-1 to TRBJ1-6, with a tentative D call TRBD1 (6 bases). CDR1 is MNHNS, CDR2 SASEGT, per germline. The CDR3 is 14 amino acids. V was cut by 7 bases and J by 8 bases, with 15 bases left in between. As DNA, the CDR3 is TGTGCCAGCACCGGGGGCCCTTGGGATTCACCCCTCCACTTT. Translation: CASTGGPWDSPLHF.

This rearrangement joins TRBV2 to TRBJ1-6; 7 nucleotides line up with TRBD1. J was trimmed by 8 bases and V by 7 bases; bases with no gene match: 2. This CDR3 has 12 residues. The V gene's germline CDR1 is SNHLY and CDR2 FYNNEI. This chain's CDR3 is CASTTGDSPLHF. In nucleotides, the CDR3 is TGTGCCAGCACCACAGGGGATTCACCCCTCCACTTT.

This chain uses TRBV28 with TRBJ1-2, with a possible D match to TRBD1 (5 bases). CDR1 is MDHEN, CDR2 SYDVKM, per germline. This CDR3 is built from 15 residues. Trimming pared 7 bases from V and 2 bases from J, leaving 17 bases between. The CDR3 sequence: CASTIGATWNYGYTF. Here the CDR3 DNA reads TGTGCCAGCACCATAGGGGCGACCTGGAACTATGGCTACACCTTC.

A word on this clone: The same CDR3 is also encoded by other DNA sequences in this sample. This sequence joins TRBV10-3 and TRBJ2-5, with D perhaps matching TRBD2 (5 bases). The CDR3 contains 11 residues. From germline, CDR1 is ENHRY and CDR2 SYGVKD. V was cut by 4 bases and J by 5 bases, with 5 bases left in between. CDR3 protein: CAISAGETQYF. CDR3 in DNA: TGTGCCATCAGTGCGGGGGAGACCCAGTACTTC.

This chain connects TRBV10-3 to TRBJ2-7; 8 bases are a match to TRBD1. This CDR3 has 14 residues. Germline assignment: CDR1 ENHRY and CDR2 SYGVKD. V shed 6 bases, J shed 4 bases, and the junction held 8 bases outside the gene matches. The DNA for the CDR3 is TGTGCCATCAGGCGCGACAGGGGCAGGTACGAGCAGTACTTC. Protein sequence: CAIRRDRGRYEQYF.

Details on this clone: The sample carries other DNA sequences with the same CDR3. This chain links TRBV5-1 with TRBJ2-7, with 7 bases that match TRBD1. Germline assignment: CDR1 SGHRS and CDR2 YFSETQ. The CDR3 runs to 14 residues. The trim removed 0 bases at V and 4 bases at J, leaving 4 bases unmatched. The CDR3 spells CASSLGGGSYEQYF. The CDR3 region has the DNA TGCGCCAGCAGCTTGGGAGGGGGCTCTTACGAGCAGTACTTC.

This clone came up once. Other DNA sequences of this sample code for an identical CDR3. The rearrangement uses TRBV5-6 and TRBJ2-3, with D tentatively TRBD1 (5 bases). The CDR3 totals 14 residues. Germline-derived CDR1 and CDR2 are SGHDT and YYEEEE. V was clipped by 0 bases and J by 4 bases, with 9 bases between them. The chain's CDR3 is CASSLGAGSDTQYF. CDR3 nucleotides: TGTGCCAGCAGCTTGGGGGCAGGGTCAGATACGCAGTATTTT.

As DNA, the CDR3 is TGTGCCAGCAGCAAAGTCTGGCAGTGCCTCGAGAACGAGCAGTACTTC. Protein: CASSKVWQCLENEQYF. The V gene is TRBV21-1, the J gene TRBJ2-7. TRBV21-1 is noted as a pseudogene. CDR3 length: 16 amino acids.

The chain employs TRBV5-1 and TRBJ2-1; 11 bases line up with TRBD1. The CDR3 runs to 16 residues. After removal of 0 bases from V and 6 bases from J, the junction contained 5 bases not matched to a gene. Looked up from germline, CDR1 is SGHRS and CDR2 is YFSETQ. Here the CDR3 reads CASSLGGTGGGNEQFF. The DNA for the CDR3 is TGCGCCAGCAGCTTGGGAGGGACAGGGGGTGGCAATGAGCAGTTCTTC.

The chain is built from TRBV7-2 and TRBJ2-5, with D possibly being TRBD2 (5 bases). Looked up from germline, CDR1 is SGHTA and CDR2 is FQGNSA. V lost 4 bases and J 5 bases, leaving 11 bases between the germline ends. This CDR3 is built from 13 residues. This CDR3 reads CASSSGLGETQYF. The CDR3, as DNA: TGTGCCAGCAGCTCAGGACTGGGGGAGACCCAGTACTTC.